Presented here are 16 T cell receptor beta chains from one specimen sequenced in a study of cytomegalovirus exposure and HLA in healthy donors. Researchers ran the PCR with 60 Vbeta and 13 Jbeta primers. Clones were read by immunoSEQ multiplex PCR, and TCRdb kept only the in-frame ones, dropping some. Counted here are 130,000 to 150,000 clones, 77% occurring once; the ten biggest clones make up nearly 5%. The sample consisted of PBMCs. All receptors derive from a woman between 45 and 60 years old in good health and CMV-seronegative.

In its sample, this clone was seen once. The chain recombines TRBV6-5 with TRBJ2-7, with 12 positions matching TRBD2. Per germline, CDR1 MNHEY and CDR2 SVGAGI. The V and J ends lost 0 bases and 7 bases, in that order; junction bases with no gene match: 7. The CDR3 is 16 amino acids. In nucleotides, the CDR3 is TGTGCCAGCAGTTACTCGCCTAGCGGGGGGGCCCGGGAGCAGTACTTC. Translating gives CASSYSPSGGAREQYF.

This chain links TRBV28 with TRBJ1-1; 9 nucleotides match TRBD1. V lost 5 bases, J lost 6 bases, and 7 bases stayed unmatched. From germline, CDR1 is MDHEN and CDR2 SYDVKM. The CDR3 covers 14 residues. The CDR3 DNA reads TGTGCCAGCAGTCCAGGACAGGGGCTCCCTGAAGCTTTCTTT. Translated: CASSPGQGLPEAFF.

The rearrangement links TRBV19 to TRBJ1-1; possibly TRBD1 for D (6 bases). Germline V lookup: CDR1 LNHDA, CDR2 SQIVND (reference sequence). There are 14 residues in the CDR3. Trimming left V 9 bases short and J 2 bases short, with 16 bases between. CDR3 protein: CASLDGTPNTEAFF. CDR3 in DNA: TGTGCCAGCCTTGACGGGACACCTAACACTGAAGCTTTCTTT. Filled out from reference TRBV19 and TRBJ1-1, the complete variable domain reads DGGITQSPKYLFRKEGQNVTLSCEQNLNHDAMYWYRQDPGQGLRLIYYSQIVNDFQKGDIAEGYSVSREKKESFPLTVTSAQKNPTAFYLCASLDGTPNTEAFFGQGTRLTVV.

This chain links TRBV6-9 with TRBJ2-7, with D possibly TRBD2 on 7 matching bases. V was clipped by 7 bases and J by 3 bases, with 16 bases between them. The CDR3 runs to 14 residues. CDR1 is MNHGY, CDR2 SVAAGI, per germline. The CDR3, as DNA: TGTGCCAGCATTCACGGGGGGCCCTTCTACGAGCAGTACTTC. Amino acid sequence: CASIHGGPFYEQYF.

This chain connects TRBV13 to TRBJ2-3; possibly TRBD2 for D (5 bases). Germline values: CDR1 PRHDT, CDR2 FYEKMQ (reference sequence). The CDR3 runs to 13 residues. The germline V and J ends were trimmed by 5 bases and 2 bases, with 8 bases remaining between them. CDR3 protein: CASSPGITDTQYF. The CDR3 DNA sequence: TGTGCCAGCAGCCCGGGGATCACAGATACGCAGTATTTT.

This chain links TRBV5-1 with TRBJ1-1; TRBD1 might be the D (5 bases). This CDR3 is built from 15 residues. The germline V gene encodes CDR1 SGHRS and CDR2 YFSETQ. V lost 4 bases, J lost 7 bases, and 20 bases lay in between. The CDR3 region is CASSNAVQGTGEAFF. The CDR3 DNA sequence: TGCGCCAGCAGCAACGCTGTCCAGGGAACAGGTGAAGCTTTCTTT. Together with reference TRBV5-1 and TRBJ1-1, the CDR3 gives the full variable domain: KAGVTQTPRYLIKTRGQQVTLSCSPISGHRSVSWYQQTPGQGLQFLFEYFSETQRNKGNFPGRFSGRQFSNSRSEMNVSTLELGDSALYLCASSNAVQGTGEAFFGQGTRLTVV.

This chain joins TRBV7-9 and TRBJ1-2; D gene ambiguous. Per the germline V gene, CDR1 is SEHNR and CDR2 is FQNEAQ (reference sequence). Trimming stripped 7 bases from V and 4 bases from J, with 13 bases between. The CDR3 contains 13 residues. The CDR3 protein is CASIEYSGYGYTF. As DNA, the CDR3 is TGTGCCAGCATCGAGTATTCCGGCTATGGCTACACCTTC.

The CDR3 here is CAISEQGGTGKKAEAFF. The CDR3 bases are TGTGCCATCAGTGAGCAGGGTGGGACAGGGAAAAAGGCTGAAGCTTTCTTT. This chain joins TRBV10-3 and TRBJ1-1; 9 bases map to TRBD1. The CDR3 spans 17 residues. With V trimmed by 2 bases and J by 6 bases, 13 bases remained unmatched. Germline V lookup: CDR1 ENHRY, CDR2 SYGVKD.

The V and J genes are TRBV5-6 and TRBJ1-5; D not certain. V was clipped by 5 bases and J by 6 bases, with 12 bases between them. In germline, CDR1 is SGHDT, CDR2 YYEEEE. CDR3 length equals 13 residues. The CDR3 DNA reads TGTGCCAGCAGTTCGGGAGTGAGTCAGCCCCAGCATTTT. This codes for CASSSGVSQPQHF.

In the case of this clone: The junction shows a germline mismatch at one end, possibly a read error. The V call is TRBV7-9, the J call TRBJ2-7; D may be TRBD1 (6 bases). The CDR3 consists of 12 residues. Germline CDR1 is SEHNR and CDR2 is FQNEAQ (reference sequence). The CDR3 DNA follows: TGTTCCAGCAGCGTCACAGGGTACGAGCAGTACTTC. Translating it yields CSSSVTGYEQYF.

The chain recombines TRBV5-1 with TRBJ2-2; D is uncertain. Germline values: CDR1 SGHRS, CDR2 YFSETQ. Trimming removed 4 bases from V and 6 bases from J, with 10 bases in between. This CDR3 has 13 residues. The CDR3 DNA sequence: TGCGCCAGCAGCCTCCAGGCCCCCGGGGAGCTGTTTTTT. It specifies CASSLQAPGELFF.

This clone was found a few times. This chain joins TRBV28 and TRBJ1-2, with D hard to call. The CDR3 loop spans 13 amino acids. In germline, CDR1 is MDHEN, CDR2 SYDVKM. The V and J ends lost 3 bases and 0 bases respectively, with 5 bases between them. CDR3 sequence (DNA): TGTGCCAGCAGTTTCGCAGCTAACTATGGCTACACCTTC. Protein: CASSFAANYGYTF.

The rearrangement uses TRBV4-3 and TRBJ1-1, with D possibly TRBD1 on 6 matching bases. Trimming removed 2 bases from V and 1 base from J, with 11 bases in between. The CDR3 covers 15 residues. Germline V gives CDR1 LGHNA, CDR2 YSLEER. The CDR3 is CASSQFTGRNTEAFF. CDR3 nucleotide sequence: TGCGCCAGCAGCCAATTTACAGGGAGGAACACTGAAGCTTTCTTT.

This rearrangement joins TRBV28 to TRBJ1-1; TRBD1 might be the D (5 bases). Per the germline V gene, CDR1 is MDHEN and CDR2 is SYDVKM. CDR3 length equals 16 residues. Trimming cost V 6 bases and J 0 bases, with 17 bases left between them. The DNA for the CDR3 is TGTGCCAGCAGGCCCAGAGGCGACAGACTGAACACTGAAGCTTTCTTT. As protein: CASRPRGDRLNTEAFF.

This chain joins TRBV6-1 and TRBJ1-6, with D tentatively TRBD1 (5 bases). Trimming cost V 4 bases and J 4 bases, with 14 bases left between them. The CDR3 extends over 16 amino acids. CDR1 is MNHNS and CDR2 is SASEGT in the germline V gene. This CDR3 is CASSGLPRAYNSPLHF. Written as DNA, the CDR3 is TGTGCCAGCAGTGGCCTCCCCAGGGCGTATAATTCACCCCTCCACTTT.

CDR3 protein: CAIMGPTGEYGYTF. CDR3 nucleotides: TGTGCCATCATGGGCCCGACAGGGGAATATGGCTACACCTTC. This chain joins TRBV10-3 and TRBJ1-2; 8 positions match TRBD1. Germline V gene data show CDR1 as ENHRY and CDR2 as SYGVKD. CDR3 size: 14 residues. V lost 7 bases, J lost 5 bases, and 9 bases stayed unmatched.